The 11 T cell receptor beta chains given below trace back to one sample, sequenced in a study of CD8 T cells in Susac syndrome (dated by TCRdb to the late 2010s). Receptor amplification or capture employed the immunoSEQ multiplex PCR assay. RNA was extracted using the RNeasy kit, and roughly 0.5 to 1 microgram was reverse transcribed with random hexamers. Clones were called with MiXCR by TCRdb after fastp trimmed the public reads at Q25, and only in-frame beta chains were retained. Duplicate CDR3 protein sequences are folded into a single record with the most common DNA and genes. The sample yields more than 70,000 distinct CDR3 sequences; 75% to 95% were counted once. The ten most abundant clones make up under 0.6% of the sample. Specimen: CD8+ T cells from PBMCs. Receptor source: a human donor with multiple sclerosis.

The rearrangement uses TRBV27 and TRBJ2-1; possibly TRBD2 for D (5 bases). Germline CDR1 MNHEY, CDR2 SMNVEV (reference sequence). V lost 0 bases and J 8 bases, leaving 11 bases between the germline ends. This CDR3 is built from 14 residues. As DNA, the CDR3 is TGTGCCAGCAGTTTATCGGCTAGCATCGATGAGCAGTTCTTC. It yields the protein CASSLSASIDEQFF.

In its sample, this clonotype was seen once. The chain is built from TRBV7-9 and TRBJ2-3, with 7 bases that match TRBD1. The CDR3 totals 15 residues. The germline V gene has CDR1 SEHNR and CDR2 FQNEAQ (reference sequence). Trimming at V came to 6 bases and at J to 4 bases, leaving 10 bases not matched to a gene. The CDR3 here is CASSSGTGDPDTQYF. Written as DNA, the CDR3 is TGTGCCAGCAGTTCTGGAACAGGGGACCCAGATACGCAGTATTTT.

This chain links TRBV28 with TRBJ2-7, with D uncertain. V was pared by 3 bases and J by 6 bases, with 15 bases between. CDR1 and CDR2 (germline): MDHEN, SYDVKM. The CDR3 length is 14 residues. The DNA of the CDR3 is TGTGCCAGCAGTTTCACGAGTATCTTCCTCGAGCAGTACTTC. This sequence encodes CASSFTSIFLEQYF.

The rearrangement uses TRBV3-1 and TRBJ2-7; TRBD1 agrees at 7 bases. CDR1 is LGHDT, CDR2 YNNKEL, per germline (reference sequence). The CDR3 sequence is 13 residues long. V was pared by 3 bases and J by 1 base, with 0 bases of the junction left unmatched. The CDR3 DNA follows: TGTGCCAGCAGCCAGACAGGGTCCTACGAGCAGTACTTC. This encodes CASSQTGSYEQYF.

This clonotype was observed a handful of times. The rearrangement joins TRBV11-2 to TRBJ2-6, with 7 positions matching TRBD1. The V gene's germline CDR1 is SGHAT and CDR2 FQNNGV. The length of the CDR3 is 16 residues. The V gene end was trimmed by 5 bases and the J gene end by 0 bases; junction bases not matched to a gene: 4. Here the CDR3 DNA reads TGTGCCAGCAGCCCCCGACAGGGCTCTGGGGCCAACGTCCTGACTTTC. Translated: CASSPRQGSGANVLTF.

V gene TRBV5-4 combines with J gene TRBJ2-7, with 7 bases identical to TRBD2. The CDR3 has 14 residues. The germline CDR1 and CDR2 sequences are SGHNT and YYREEE (reference sequence). V gave up 4 bases and J gave up 2 bases; unmatched junction bases: 6. CDR3 residues: CASSPSRGAYEQYF. The DNA of the CDR3 is TGTGCCAGCAGCCCCTCCCGGGGGGCCTACGAGCAGTACTTC.

The chain combines TRBV29-1 with TRBJ1-2; D possibly corresponds to TRBD1 (6 bases). CDR3 size: 14 residues. Germline CDR1 and CDR2: SQVTM and ANQGSEA. The CDR3 bases are TGCAGTCCATCGGTTACCGGGACACGGGAAGGCTACACCTTC. The encoded protein is CSPSVTGTREGYTF.

The V call is TRBV11-2, the J call TRBJ2-1; TRBD2 aligns across 12 bases. Per the germline V gene, CDR1 is SGHAT and CDR2 is FQNNGV. The CDR3 runs to 16 residues. V lost 5 bases, J lost 5 bases, and 7 bases stayed unmatched. CDR3 region: CASSPRTSGINNEQFF. The CDR3 DNA is TGTGCCAGCAGCCCTAGGACTAGCGGGATAAACAATGAGCAGTTCTTC.

The rearrangement joins TRBV6-2 or TRBV6-3 to TRBJ2-7, with D possibly matching TRBD2 (5 bases). The CDR3 runs 14 residues. Trimming took off 7 bases at V and 2 bases at J, with 15 bases between the two ends. The germline gives CDR1 MNHEY, CDR2 SVGEGT. The CDR3 region is CASTSLRDTYEQYF. CDR3 bases: TGTGCCAGCACCTCATTGAGGGATACCTACGAGCAGTACTTC.

V usage is TRBV15 and J usage is TRBJ2-7, with 7 bases identical to TRBD1. J was trimmed by 5 bases and V by 1 base; bases with no gene match: 5. This CDR3 has 14 amino acids. Germline CDR1 is LNHNV and CDR2 is YYDKDF (reference sequence). DNA of the CDR3: TGTGCCACCAGCAGAGCCTCGACAGGGAACGAGCAGTACTTC. Residues: CATSRASTGNEQYF.

This clonotype was observed a handful of times. The chain recombines TRBV6-5 with TRBJ2-2; the D is unclear. The V end lost 0 bases, the J end lost 1 base, and 9 bases lay between the germline ends. The CDR3 spans 16 residues. Germline V gene sequence: CDR1 MNHEY, CDR2 SVGAGI. The CDR3 nucleotides read TGTGCCAGCAGTTACTCGCAAAGGGTGAACACCGGGGAGCTGTTTTTT. This gives the protein CASSYSQRVNTGELFF.